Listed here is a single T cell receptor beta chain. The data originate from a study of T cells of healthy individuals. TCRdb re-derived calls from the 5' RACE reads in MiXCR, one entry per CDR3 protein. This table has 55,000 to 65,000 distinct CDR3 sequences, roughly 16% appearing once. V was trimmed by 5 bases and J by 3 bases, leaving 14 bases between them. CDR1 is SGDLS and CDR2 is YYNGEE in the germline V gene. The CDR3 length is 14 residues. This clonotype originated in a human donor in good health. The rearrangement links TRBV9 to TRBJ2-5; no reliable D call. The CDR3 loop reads CASRLRADKETQYF. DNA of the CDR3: TGTGCCAGCAGGCTACGGGCCGATAAAGAGACCCAGTACTTC. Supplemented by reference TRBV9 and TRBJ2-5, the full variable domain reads DSGVTQTPKHLITATGQRVTLRCSPRSGDLSVYWYQQSLDQGLQFLIQYYNGEERAKGNILERFSAQQFPDLHSELNLSSLELGDSALYFCASRLRADKETQYFGPGTRLLVL.